This passage covers 3 T cell receptor beta chains from one sample sequenced in a study of Ad26.COV2.S vaccination and SARS-CoV-2 variants. Documented treatment: around 19 received Ad26.COV2.S at low or high dose, single or two shots; about 5 received placebo; per-sample allocation not given. Sampling occurred on day 63 after the first vaccine or placebo injection. Sequenced by immunoSEQ multiplex PCR; TCRdb stores in-frame clones only, minus some. This sample has hundreds of thousands of clones, with roughly nine tenths found just once. Sequences were derived from peripheral blood, sampled in a trial of Ad26.COV2.S vaccine versus placebo. These receptors were obtained from a person between 18 and 65 years old who received the Ad26.COV2.S COVID-19 vaccine or a placebo.

The chain uses TRBV5-6 and TRBJ1-2; 12 bases match TRBD1. The CDR3 has 14 amino acids. The V gene end was trimmed by 5 bases and the J gene end by 8 bases; junction bases not matched to a gene: 7. Germline CDR1 reads SGHDT; CDR2 reads YYEEEE. The DNA of the CDR3 is TGTGCCAGCAGGTTCGGGACAGGGGGCGCGGGCTACACCTTC. This translates into CASRFGTGGAGYTF.

The V gene is TRBV5-1, the J gene TRBJ2-1; D may be TRBD1 (6 bases). Per the germline V gene, CDR1 is SGHRS and CDR2 is YFSETQ. CDR3 length equals 14 residues. Trimming removed 4 bases from V and 4 bases from J, with 12 bases in between. The CDR3 here is CASSPGTRYNEQFF. The CDR3 DNA reads TGCGCCAGCAGCCCCGGGACACGGTACAATGAGCAGTTCTTC. Combining the CDR3 with reference TRBV5-1 and TRBJ2-1 gives the whole variable domain KAGVTQTPRYLIKTRGQQVTLSCSPISGHRSVSWYQQTPGQGLQFLFEYFSETQRNKGNFPGRFSGRQFSNSRSEMNVSTLELGDSALYLCASSPGTRYNEQFFGPGTRLTVL.

The table lists this clone with a few counts. This chain connects TRBV20-1 to TRBJ2-1; D possibly corresponds to TRBD2 (6 bases). V was clipped by 3 bases and J by 0 bases, with 12 bases between them. Germline lookup yields CDR1 DFQATT and CDR2 SNEGSKA (reference sequence). The CDR3 covers 15 residues. CDR3 in amino acids: CSASSRGSSYNEQFF. In nucleotides, the CDR3 is TGCAGTGCTAGTTCCCGGGGGAGCTCCTACAATGAGCAGTTCTTC.